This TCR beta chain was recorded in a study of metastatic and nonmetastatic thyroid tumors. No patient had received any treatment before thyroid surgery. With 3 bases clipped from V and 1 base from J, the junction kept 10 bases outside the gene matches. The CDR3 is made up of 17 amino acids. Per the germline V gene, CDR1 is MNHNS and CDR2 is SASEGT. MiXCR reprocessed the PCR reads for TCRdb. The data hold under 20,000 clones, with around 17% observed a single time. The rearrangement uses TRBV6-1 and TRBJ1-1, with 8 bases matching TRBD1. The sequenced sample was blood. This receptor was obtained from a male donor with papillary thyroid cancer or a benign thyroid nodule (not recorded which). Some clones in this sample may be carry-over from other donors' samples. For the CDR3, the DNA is TGTGCCAGCAGTGATGACAGGGGAAGGTTGGGGAACACTGAAGCTTTCTTT. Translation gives CASSDDRGRLGNTEAFF.